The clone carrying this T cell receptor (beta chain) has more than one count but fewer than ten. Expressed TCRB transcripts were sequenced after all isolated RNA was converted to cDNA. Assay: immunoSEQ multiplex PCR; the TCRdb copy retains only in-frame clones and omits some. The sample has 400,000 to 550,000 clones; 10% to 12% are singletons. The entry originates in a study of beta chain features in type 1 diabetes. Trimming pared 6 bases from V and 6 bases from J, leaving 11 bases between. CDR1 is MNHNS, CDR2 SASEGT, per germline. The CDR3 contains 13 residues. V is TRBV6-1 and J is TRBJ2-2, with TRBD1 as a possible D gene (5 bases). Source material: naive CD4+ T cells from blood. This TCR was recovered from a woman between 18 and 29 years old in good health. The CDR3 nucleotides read TGTGCCAGCAGCTTCAGGGTGGCCGGGGAGCTGTTTTTT. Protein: CASSFRVAGELFF.